The next 5 T cell receptor beta chains were all read from a single sample in a study of cytomegalovirus exposure and HLA in healthy donors. Use of 60 Vbeta and 13 Jbeta primers characterized the PCR. Using immunoSEQ multiplex PCR, the repertoire was profiled, and TCRdb retains in-frame clones only, with some absent. The repertoire holds around 120,000 clones, around 86% seen once, with about 0.74% in the top ten. Input material: PBMCs. The receptors derive from a man between 18 and 29 years old in good health and CMV-seronegative.

This rearrangement joins TRBV9 to TRBJ2-1; D is undetermined. Germline CDR1 SGDLS, CDR2 YYNGEE. Trimming shortened V by 3 bases and J by 0 bases, and 10 bases separated the two germline ends. The CDR3 has 15 residues. This CDR3 is CASSGYSSSYNEQFF. The CDR3 coding sequence is TGTGCCAGCAGCGGTTACAGCAGCTCCTACAATGAGCAGTTCTTC.

J is TRBJ1-1 and V is TRBV6-5; TRBD1 matches at 7 bases. The CDR3 sequence is 14 residues long. Germline V gives CDR1 MNHEY, CDR2 SVGAGI. With V trimmed by 8 bases and J by 1 base, 7 bases remained unmatched. CDR3: CASRQGRGNTEAFF. CDR3 DNA sequence: TGTGCCAGCCGACAGGGACGGGGGAACACTGAAGCTTTCTTT.

In regard to this clone: The same CDR3 is also encoded by other DNA sequences in this sample. V gene TRBV5-1 combines with J gene TRBJ2-7; the match to TRBD1 covers 10 bases. Germline values: CDR1 SGHRS, CDR2 YFSETQ. Germline trimming cut 3 bases from V and 2 bases from J; bases unmatched to any gene: 2. There are 14 residues in the CDR3. CDR3 coding DNA: TGCGCCAGCAGCTGGGGACAGGGGACCTACGAGCAGTACTTC. As protein: CASSWGQGTYEQYF.

The chain uses TRBV30 and TRBJ1-3; D perhaps matches TRBD1 (6 bases). V was shortened by 5 bases and J by 1 base, with 12 bases between the two germline ends. Germline V CDR1 and CDR2: GTSNPN, SVGIG (reference sequence). This CDR3 has 14 residues. The CDR3 DNA reads as TGTGCCTGGGGAGGGGGGGTTTCTGGAAACACCATATATTTT. This translates into CAWGGGVSGNTIYF. Combining the CDR3 with reference TRBV30 and TRBJ1-3 gives the whole variable domain SQTIHQWPATLVQPVGSPLSLECTVEGTSNPNLYWYRQAAGRGLQLLFYSVGIGQISSEVPQNLSASRPQDRQFILSSKKLLLSDSGFYLCAWGGGVSGNTIYFGEGSWLTVV.

The chain carries TRBV7-9 and TRBJ1-1, with TRBD1 identical over 8 bases. Germline values: CDR1 SEHNR, CDR2 FQNEAQ (reference sequence). The trim removed 5 bases at V and 3 bases at J, leaving 11 bases unmatched. This CDR3 has 16 residues. CDR3 protein: CASSNSRGRGDTEAFF. CDR3 sequence (DNA): TGTGCCAGCAGCAACAGCAGGGGGCGGGGTGACACTGAAGCTTTCTTT.